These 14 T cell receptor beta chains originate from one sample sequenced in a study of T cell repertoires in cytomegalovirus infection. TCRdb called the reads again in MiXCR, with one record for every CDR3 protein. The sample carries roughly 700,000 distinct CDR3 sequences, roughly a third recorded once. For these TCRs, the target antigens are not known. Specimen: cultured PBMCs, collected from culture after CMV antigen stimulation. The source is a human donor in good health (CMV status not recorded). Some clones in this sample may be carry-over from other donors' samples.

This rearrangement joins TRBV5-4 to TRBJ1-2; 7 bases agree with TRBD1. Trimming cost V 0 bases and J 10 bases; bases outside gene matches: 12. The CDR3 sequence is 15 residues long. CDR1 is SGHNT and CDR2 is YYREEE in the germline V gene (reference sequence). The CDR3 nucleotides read TGTGCCAGCAGCTTGGCCGCCGACAGGGTAGATGACTACACCTTC. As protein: CASSLAADRVDDYTF.

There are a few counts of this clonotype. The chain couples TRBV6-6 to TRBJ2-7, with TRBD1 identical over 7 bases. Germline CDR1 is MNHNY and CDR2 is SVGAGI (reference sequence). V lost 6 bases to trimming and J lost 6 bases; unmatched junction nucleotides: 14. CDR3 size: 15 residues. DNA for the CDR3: TGTGCCAGCAGCGCTGTAGGGGGCGCGGTGTCCGAGCAGTACTTC. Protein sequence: CASSAVGGAVSEQYF.

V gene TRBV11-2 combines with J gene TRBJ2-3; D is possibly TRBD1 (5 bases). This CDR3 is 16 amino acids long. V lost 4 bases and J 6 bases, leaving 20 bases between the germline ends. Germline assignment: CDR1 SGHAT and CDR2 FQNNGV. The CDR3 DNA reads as TGTGCCAGCAGCTCGCGACAGTTTCTGGGTTCGGATACGCAGTATTTT. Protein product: CASSSRQFLGSDTQYF. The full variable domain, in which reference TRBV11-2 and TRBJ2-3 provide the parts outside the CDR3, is EAGVAQSPRYKIIEKRQSVAFWCNPISGHATLYWYQQILGQGPKLLIQFQNNGVVDDSQLPKDRFSAERLKGVDSTLKIQPAKLEDSAVYLCASSSRQFLGSDTQYFGPGTRLTVL.

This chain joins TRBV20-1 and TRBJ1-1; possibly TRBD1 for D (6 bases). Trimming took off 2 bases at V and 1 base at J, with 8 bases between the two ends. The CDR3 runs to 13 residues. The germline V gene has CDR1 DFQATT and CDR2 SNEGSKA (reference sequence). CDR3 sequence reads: CSARRTENTEAFF. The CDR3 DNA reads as TGCAGTGCTAGACGGACAGAGAACACTGAAGCTTTCTTT.

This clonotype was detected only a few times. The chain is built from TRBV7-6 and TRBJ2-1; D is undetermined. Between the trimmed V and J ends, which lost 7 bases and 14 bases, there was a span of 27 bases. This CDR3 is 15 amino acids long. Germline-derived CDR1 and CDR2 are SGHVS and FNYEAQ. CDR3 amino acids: CASTPGLGNSNNEFF. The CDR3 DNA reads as TGTGCCAGCACCCCCGGCCTAGGGAATTCCAATAACGAGTTCTTC.

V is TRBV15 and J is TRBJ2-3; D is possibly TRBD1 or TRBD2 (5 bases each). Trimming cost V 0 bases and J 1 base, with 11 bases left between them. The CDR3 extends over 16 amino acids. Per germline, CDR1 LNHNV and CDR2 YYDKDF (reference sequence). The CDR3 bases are TGTGCCACCAGCAGAGAGCTGGGGGTGGGCACAGATACGCAGTATTTT. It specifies CATSRELGVGTDTQYF. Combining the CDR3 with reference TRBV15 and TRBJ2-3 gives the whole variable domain DAMVIQNPRYQVTQFGKPVTLSCSQTLNHNVMYWYQQKSSQAPKLLFHYYDKDFNNEADTPDNFQSRRPNTSFCFLDIRSPGLGDTAMYLCATSRELGVGTDTQYFGPGTRLTVL.

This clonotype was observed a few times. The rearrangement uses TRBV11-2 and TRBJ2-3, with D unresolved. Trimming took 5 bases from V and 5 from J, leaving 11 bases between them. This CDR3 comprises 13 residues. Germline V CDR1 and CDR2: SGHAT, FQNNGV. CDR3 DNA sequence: TGTGCCAGCAGCCCCCAGCTTCAAGATACGCAGTATTTT. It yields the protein CASSPQLQDTQYF. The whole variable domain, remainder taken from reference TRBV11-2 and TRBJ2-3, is EAGVAQSPRYKIIEKRQSVAFWCNPISGHATLYWYQQILGQGPKLLIQFQNNGVVDDSQLPKDRFSAERLKGVDSTLKIQPAKLEDSAVYLCASSPQLQDTQYFGPGTRLTVL.

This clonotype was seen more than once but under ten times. CDR3: CASSLVGTAPADTQYF. The DNA of the CDR3 is TGTGCCAGCAGCTTAGTGGGGACTGCACCGGCGGATACGCAGTATTTT. This sequence joins TRBV7-2 and TRBJ2-3, with D tentatively TRBD2 (6 bases). V was cut by 1 base and J by 6 bases, with 17 bases left in between. Germline V gene data show CDR1 as SGHTA and CDR2 as FQGNSA. The CDR3 consists of 16 residues.

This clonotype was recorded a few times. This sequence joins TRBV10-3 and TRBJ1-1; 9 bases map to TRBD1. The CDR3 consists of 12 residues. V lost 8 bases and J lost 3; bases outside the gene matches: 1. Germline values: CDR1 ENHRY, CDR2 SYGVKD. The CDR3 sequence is CAIRQGDTEAFF. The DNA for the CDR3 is TGTGCCATCCGACAGGGGGACACTGAAGCTTTCTTT.

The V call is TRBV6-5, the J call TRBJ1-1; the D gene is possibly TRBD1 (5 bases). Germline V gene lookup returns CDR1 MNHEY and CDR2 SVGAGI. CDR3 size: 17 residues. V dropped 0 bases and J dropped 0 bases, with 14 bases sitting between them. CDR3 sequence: CASSYSMGTAVNTEAFF. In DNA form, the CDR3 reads TGTGCCAGCAGTTACTCAATGGGGACGGCTGTGAACACTGAAGCTTTCTTT.

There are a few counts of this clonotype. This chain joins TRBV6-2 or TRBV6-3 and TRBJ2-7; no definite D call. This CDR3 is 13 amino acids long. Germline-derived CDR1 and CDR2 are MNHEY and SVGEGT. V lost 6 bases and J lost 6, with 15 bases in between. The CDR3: CASRDIGASEQYF. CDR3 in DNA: TGTGCCAGCAGGGATATAGGTGCATCCGAGCAGTACTTC.

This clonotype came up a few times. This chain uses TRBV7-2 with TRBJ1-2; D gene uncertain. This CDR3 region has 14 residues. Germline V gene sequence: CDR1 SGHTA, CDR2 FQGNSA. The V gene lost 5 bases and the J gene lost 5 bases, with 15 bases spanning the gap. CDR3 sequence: CASSHRQAIYGYTF. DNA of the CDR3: TGTGCCAGCAGCCACCGGCAGGCCATATATGGCTACACCTTC.

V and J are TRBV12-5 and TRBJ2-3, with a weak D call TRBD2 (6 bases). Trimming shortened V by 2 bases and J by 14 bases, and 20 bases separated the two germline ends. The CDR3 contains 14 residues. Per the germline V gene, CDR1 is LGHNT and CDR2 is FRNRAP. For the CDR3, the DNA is TGTGCTAGTGGTTTGCCTCCGGGACTGGACGGGGTGTATTTT. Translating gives CASGLPPGLDGVYF.

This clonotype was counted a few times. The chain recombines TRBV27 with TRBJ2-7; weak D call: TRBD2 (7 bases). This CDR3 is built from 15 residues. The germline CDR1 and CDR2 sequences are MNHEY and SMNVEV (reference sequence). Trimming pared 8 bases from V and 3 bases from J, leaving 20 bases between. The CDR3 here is CASAGVVRGFYEQYF. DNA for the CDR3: TGTGCCAGCGCGGGGGTAGTCAGGGGATTCTACGAGCAGTACTTC.